What follows describes a single TCR beta chain. Its target is unknown. Sequencing was performed with immunoSEQ multiplex PCR; in TCRdb, only in-frame clones are kept and a portion is missing. Of some 2,400,000 clones detected, nearly 97% appear once; the ten largest clones hold more than 0.1%. This specimen comes from a study of shared clonotypes between healthy human individuals. Findings of the study overall: Owing to a small donor count, the genetic and exposure-history diversity represented was limited.

CDR1 SGHRS and CDR2 YFSETQ come from the germline V gene. The V and J ends lost 0 bases and 6 bases, in that order; junction bases with no gene match: 10. The CDR3 loop spans 17 amino acids. The clonotype comes from a man between 18 and 29 years old in good health. The chain is built from TRBV5-1 and TRBJ2-3; TRBD2 matches 10 bases. Source material: naive CD4+ T cells sorted from blood. Subset here: CD45RA+ positively selected. The CDR3: CASSLASSGRVGDTQYF. Here the CDR3 DNA reads TGCGCCAGCAGCTTGGCGTCAAGCGGGAGGGTAGGCGATACGCAGTATTTT. The full variable domain, its missing parts supplied by reference TRBV5-1 and TRBJ2-3, is KAGVTQTPRYLIKTRGQQVTLSCSPISGHRSVSWYQQTPGQGLQFLFEYFSETQRNKGNFPGRFSGRQFSNSRSEMNVSTLELGDSALYLCASSLASSGRVGDTQYFGPGTRLTVL.